This T cell receptor (beta chain) is drawn from a study of tissue T cells after allogeneic stem cell transplantation. Profiled with immunoSEQ multiplex PCR; TCRdb holds only in-frame clones, not every one. This table holds approximately 12,000 clones, 70% found once. Trimming at V came to 4 bases and at J to 2 bases, leaving 4 bases not matched to a gene. The length of the CDR3 is 14 residues. CDR1 and CDR2 (germline): SGHNT, YYREEE (reference sequence). The TCR originated in a woman between 18 and 50 years old with breast cancer. Sample: tissue from the right colon, taken at autopsy. This chain links TRBV5-4 with TRBJ2-3; 7 bases fit TRBD1. Written as DNA, the CDR3 is TGTGCCAGCAGCCCCGGACAGGCCACAGATACGCAGTATTTT. Protein sequence: CASSPGQATDTQYF.